Listed here are 10 T cell receptor beta chains from one sample, sequenced in a study of shared clonotypes between healthy human individuals. The naive CD8 fraction comprised CD45RO-negative cells positively selected for CCR7 and excluded terminally differentiated effector memory CD45RA+ cells. Data came from immunoSEQ multiplex PCR; TCRdb stores just in-frame clones and leaves some out. The table lists about 2 million clones, over 85% of them singletons. The sample taken for sequencing was naive CD8+ T cells sorted from blood. The origin of the receptors is a man in his late teens or twenties in good health.

This clone appeared once. The chain is built from TRBV12-5 and TRBJ2-3; 8 bases align to TRBD1. Germline V gene sequence: CDR1 LGHNT, CDR2 FRNRAP. Losses at the gene ends were 7 bases for V and 4 bases for J; bases not matched to a gene: 7. The CDR3 loop spans 14 amino acids. DNA for the CDR3: TGTGCTAGTGTAAGCGACAGGGGACCAGATACGCAGTATTTT. Its protein product is CASVSDRGPDTQYF.

This clone was counted once. V gene TRBV7-8 combines with J gene TRBJ2-1; D possibly corresponds to TRBD1 (6 bases). The ends were cut back, 1 base at V and 8 bases at J, with 15 bases in the middle. The germline CDR1 and CDR2 sequences are SGHVS and FQNEAQ. The CDR3 spans 15 residues. The DNA of the CDR3 is TGTGCCAGCAGCTTAGAAGACAGGAAATTACATGAGCAGTTCTTC. Translated: CASSLEDRKLHEQFF. The full variable domain, with the rest looked up from reference TRBV7-8 and TRBJ2-1, is GAGVSQSPRYKVAKRGQDVALRCDPISGHVSLFWYQQALGQGPEFLTYFQNEAQLDKSGLPSDRFFAERPEGSVSTLKIQRTQQEDSAVYLCASSLEDRKLHEQFFGPGTRLTVL.

This clone was counted a single time. V is TRBV11-2 and J is TRBJ2-5; the match to TRBD1 covers 9 bases. J was trimmed by 13 bases and V by 7 bases; bases with no gene match: 10. Per the germline V gene, CDR1 is SGHAT and CDR2 is FQNNGV. The CDR3 is made up of 12 amino acids. CDR3 sequence (DNA): TGTGCCAGCAACGATAATGAGGGACAGGGGTACTTC. It translates to CASNDNEGQGYF.

The chain recombines TRBV9 with TRBJ1-6; 7 bases agree with TRBD1. V lost 0 bases to trimming and J lost 10 bases; unmatched junction nucleotides: 13. Germline assignment: CDR1 SGDLS and CDR2 YYNGEE. This CDR3 region has 17 residues. CDR3 nucleotide sequence: TGTGCCAGCAGCGTAGAAGGCGGGGGGACAGCTGGGTCACCCCTCCACTTT. Translated, it gives CASSVEGGGTAGSPLHF.

The chain uses TRBV7-2 and TRBJ2-1; possibly TRBD1 or TRBD2 for D (5 bases each). CDR1 SGHTA and CDR2 FQGNSA come from the germline V gene. The germline V and J ends were trimmed by 2 bases and 5 bases, with 19 bases remaining between them. CDR3 length: 17 amino acids. For the CDR3, the DNA is TGTGCCAGCAGCTTACTATTTTACGGGGCATCCGACAATGAGCAGTTCTTC. It translates to CASSLLFYGASDNEQFF. Full variable domain (missing parts from reference TRBV7-2 and TRBJ2-1): GAGVSQSPSNKVTEKGKDVELRCDPISGHTALYWYRQSLGQGLEFLIYFQGNSAPDKSGLPSDRFSAERTGGSVSTLTIQRTQQEDSAVYLCASSLLFYGASDNEQFFGPGTRLTVL.

The rearrangement links TRBV7-9 to TRBJ2-7, with D unclear. Germline V lookup: CDR1 SEHNR, CDR2 FQNEAQ (reference sequence). The V end was cut by 6 bases, the J end by 0 bases, with 15 bases between. The CDR3 is made up of 15 amino acids. CDR3 bases: TGTGCCAGCAGTCGCGTGGGGTCCCACTCCTACGAGCAGTACTTC. Protein sequence: CASSRVGSHSYEQYF.

The chain combines TRBV29-1 with TRBJ2-7, with D uncertain. Germline loops: CDR1 SQVTM, CDR2 ANQGSEA. Trimming took 6 bases from V and 6 from J, leaving 9 bases between them. This CDR3 is built from 10 residues. CDR3 DNA sequence: TGCAGCGTCATGGGGTCCGAGCAGTACTTC. It encodes CSVMGSEQYF.

This rearrangement joins TRBV18 to TRBJ2-5; D perhaps matches TRBD2 (6 bases). V was clipped by 3 bases and J by 3 bases, with 20 bases between them. From germline, CDR1 is KGHSH and CDR2 LQKENI. CDR3 length: 17 amino acids. The CDR3 sequence is CASSPTQPAGPKETQYF. CDR3 coding DNA: TGTGCCAGCTCACCCACCCAGCCGGCGGGACCCAAAGAGACCCAGTACTTC.

The V and J genes are TRBV30 and TRBJ2-3; D call uncertain. The germline V gene encodes CDR1 GTSNPN and CDR2 SVGIG (reference sequence). V lost 1 base and J 6 bases, leaving 11 bases between the germline ends. The CDR3 covers 13 residues. The CDR3 DNA sequence: TGTGCCTGGAGTGCGCTCCTGCCGGATACGCAGTATTTT. Protein: CAWSALLPDTQYF.

Here the CDR3 DNA reads TGTGCCAGCAGCTTAGCTCTCCAGAGGGCCTACAATGAGCAGTTCTTC. The encoded protein is CASSLALQRAYNEQFF. This chain links TRBV7-6 with TRBJ2-1, with D possibly being TRBD2 (5 bases). From germline, CDR1 is SGHVS and CDR2 FNYEAQ. Between the trimmed V and J ends, which lost 0 bases and 2 bases, there was a span of 11 bases. This CDR3 is 16 amino acids long.